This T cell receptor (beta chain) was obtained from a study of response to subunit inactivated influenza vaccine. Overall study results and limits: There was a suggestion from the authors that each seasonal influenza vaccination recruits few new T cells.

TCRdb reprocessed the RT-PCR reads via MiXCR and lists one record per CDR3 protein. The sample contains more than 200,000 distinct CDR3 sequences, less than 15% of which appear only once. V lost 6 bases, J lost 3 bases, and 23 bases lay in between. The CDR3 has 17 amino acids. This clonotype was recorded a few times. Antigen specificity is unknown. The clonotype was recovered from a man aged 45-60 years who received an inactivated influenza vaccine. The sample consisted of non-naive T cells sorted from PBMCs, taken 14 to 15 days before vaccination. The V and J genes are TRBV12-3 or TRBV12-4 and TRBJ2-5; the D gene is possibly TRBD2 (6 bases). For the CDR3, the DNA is TGTGCCAGCAGCTTGGATACCATCCGGGACTCGGAAGAGACCCAGTACTTC. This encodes CASSLDTIRDSEETQYF.